The present entry profiles one T cell receptor (beta chain) with its context. The antigen remains unidentified. V lost 4 bases, J lost 3 bases, and 16 bases lay in between. CDR3 length equals 16 residues. Germline CDR1 PRHDT, CDR2 FYEKMQ (reference sequence). This entry belongs to a study of cytomegalovirus exposure and HLA in healthy donors. The PCR used 60 Vbeta and 13 Jbeta primers. This table comes from immunoSEQ multiplex PCR, and its TCRdb copy is limited to in-frame clones, with some not included. The sample lists 150,000 to 160,000 clones; 80% were seen once. Broader study findings: CMV serostatus alone was available as immune exposure information. Cytomegalovirus-associated TCR beta chains were listed, numbering over 150.

The receptor was derived from a woman aged 40 to 49 in good health and CMV-seropositive. The sample was PBMCs. The chain links TRBV13 to TRBJ2-1, with D maybe TRBD1 (6 bases). DNA of the CDR3: TGTGCCAGCAGCTCAGGGGCCCAATCCCTCTACAATGAGCAGTTCTTC. This sequence encodes CASSSGAQSLYNEQFF.